This TCR beta chain originates from a study of spatial heterogeneity in lung cancer. Study findings and constraints: Ubiquitous expanded tumor TCRs appeared in blood more at resection than follow-up.

Time point noted: blood at routine non-recurrence follow-up after resection. From tumor, nontumor lung or frozen PBMC, whole RNA was taken unsorted for sequencing. TCRdb re-called the 5' RACE reads with MiXCR, one entry per CDR3 protein. The table lists some 110,000 distinct CDR3 sequences, 9% to 15% of them singletons. This clonotype appeared a few times. Its specificity is not known. This sequence was found in a male donor with early-stage non-small cell lung cancer. The sequencing used PBMCs, collected at follow-up.

The CDR3 spells CSAREGQGSTDTQYF. DNA for the CDR3: TGCAGTGCTAGGGAAGGACAGGGAAGCACAGATACGCAGTATTTT. This chain uses TRBV20-1 with TRBJ2-3; the match to TRBD1 covers 8 bases. Germline lookup yields CDR1 DFQATT and CDR2 SNEGSKA (reference sequence). The CDR3 is 15 amino acids. J gave up 0 bases and V 3 bases, and 5 bases lay outside the gene matches.